The entry below describes one T cell receptor (beta chain). The time point denotes: persistent/refractory GD, antithyroid drugs over 5 years with positive TRAb. There was RNA extracted from PBMCs, and the TCR library was made from it. The EDTA tubes were filled with around 9 milliliters of drawn peripheral blood. CDR3 length: 17 amino acids. Looked up from germline, CDR1 is MNHNS and CDR2 is SASEGT. The junction had 8 bases not matched to a gene; V was cut back by 3 bases and J by 1 base. The sample is drawn from a study of regulatory T cells in long-lasting Graves disease. Relying on iRepertoire HTBI primers and Arm-PCR of CDR3 regions, the team built TCR beta libraries. MiXCR was run by TCRdb on the multiplex PCR reads, yielding one entry per CDR3 protein. The sample carries approximately 380,000 distinct CDR3 sequences, around 20% recorded once.

The material sequenced was peripheral blood mononuclear cells (PBMCs), taken when the disease was refractory, from a patient treated with antithyroid drugs. The chain uses TRBV6-1 and TRBJ2-3, with 9 bases identical to TRBD2. The origin of this receptor is a female donor with Graves disease. CDR3 amino acids: CASSDIAGEVGTDTQYF. CDR3 DNA: TGTGCCAGCAGTGACATAGCGGGAGAGGTTGGCACAGATACGCAGTATTTT.